This T cell receptor (beta chain) was sequenced for a study of blood T cell repertoires in COVID-19. Study summary: There were acute and convalescent COVID-19 samples, and they came from the United States, Italy and Spain. Nucleic acid was either cDNA or gDNA, and it came from T cells, B-cell-depleted T cells, or PBMCs.

This clone came up a few times. As processed by the authors: The authors estimated nucleated cell counts from reference gene primer amplification. Measured with immunoSEQ multiplex PCR; TCRdb has only the in-frame clones, and not every one. V and J calls and clone size are copied from that table; D and trimming were computed from the DNA. The sample lists some 260,000 clones, roughly 80% seen once, with 7.5% to 10% in the top ten. The CDR3 has 14 amino acids. Unmatched junction bases numbered 5, after V lost 2 bases and J lost 3 bases. Germline CDR1 is GTSNPN and CDR2 is SVGIG (reference sequence). The sample was peripheral blood. The receptor was isolated from a man older than 75 with acute or convalescent COVID-19. This rearrangement joins TRBV30 to TRBJ1-1, with TRBD1 matching 8 bases. The CDR3 nucleotides are TGTGCCTGGAGTACCGGACAGGGATACACTGAAGCTTTCTTT. Translating it yields CAWSTGQGYTEAFF. The full variable domain, its missing parts supplied by reference TRBV30 and TRBJ1-1, is SQTIHQWPATLVQPVGSPLSLECTVEGTSNPNLYWYRQAAGRGLQLLFYSVGIGQISSEVPQNLSASRPQDRQFILSSKKLLLSDSGFYLCAWSTGQGYTEAFFGQGTRLTVV.